The 8 T cell receptor beta chains in this list originate from one sample, sequenced in a study of blood T cell repertoires in COVID-19 (dated by TCRdb to about 2020). Library creation used the immunoSEQ multiplex PCR assay. The source is immuneACCESS, and TCRdb retained only in-frame sequences with V and J called. Part of the clones is not carried over; for the studies checked, unresolved V genes explain less than half of this, and the remainder is unexplained. The sample table contains 200,000 to 250,000 clones; only one count was recorded for around 87% of them. Together, the top ten hold more than 12% of the sample. Sequenced input: PBMCs or T cells enriched from blood (not recorded which). The receptor set was obtained from a man aged 25-45 years who had been exposed to COVID-19.

V and J are TRBV27 and TRBJ2-5, with D possibly being TRBD1 (6 bases). The CDR3 length is 16 residues. V lost 3 bases, J lost 4 bases, and 18 bases lay in between. The germline gives CDR1 MNHEY, CDR2 SMNVEV (reference sequence). CDR3 amino acids: CASSFIGQLNLETQYF. The CDR3 nucleotides read TGTGCCAGCAGTTTCATCGGACAGCTGAACTTAGAGACCCAGTACTTC.

The count of this clone is one. The chain uses TRBV9 and TRBJ2-7; D is unresolved. Deletions cut 0 bases from V and 1 base from J, with 11 bases between. The CDR3 spans 15 residues. Germline assignment: CDR1 SGDLS and CDR2 YYNGEE. The CDR3 bases are TGTGCCAGCAGCGTAGGTTGGGCGTCATCCTACGAGCAGTACTTC. This encodes CASSVGWASSYEQYF.

In its sample, this clone was seen a few times. In nucleotides, the CDR3 is TGTGCCAGCTCCGCCGACAGTAATCAGCCCCAGCATTTT. Protein product: CASSADSNQPQHF. The chain couples TRBV18 to TRBJ1-5, with a possible D match to TRBD1 (5 bases). This CDR3 is 13 amino acids long. From germline, CDR1 is KGHSH and CDR2 LQKENI. Trimming took 6 bases from V and 4 from J, leaving 10 bases between them. The full variable domain, rest sourced from reference TRBV18 and TRBJ1-5, is NAGVMQNPRHLVRRRGQEARLRCSPMKGHSHVYWYRQLPEEGLKFMVYLQKENIIDESGMPKERFSAEFPKEGPSILRIQQVVRGDSAAYFCASSADSNQPQHFGDGTRLSIL.

The CDR3 bases are TGTGCCTGTAACTCCGGGACAGGCAACTACGAGCAGTACTTC. Translated: CACNSGTGNYEQYF. The chain joins TRBV30 to TRBJ2-7; 8 bases are shared with TRBD1. This CDR3 spans 14 amino acids. The V and J ends lost 6 bases and 3 bases, in that order; junction bases with no gene match: 10. Germline-derived CDR1 and CDR2 are GTSNPN and SVGIG (reference sequence).

The V call is TRBV30, the J call TRBJ1-1, with a possible D match to TRBD1 (6 bases). From germline, CDR1 is GTSNPN and CDR2 SVGIG (reference sequence). This CDR3 contains 12 residues. V lost 8 bases to trimming and J lost 7 bases, with 17 bases between them. CDR3 bases: TGTGCCCTTAGCGGGGGCCAGTATGAAGCTTTCTTT. Its protein is CALSGGQYEAFF.

The J gene is TRBJ2-7, the V gene TRBV4-1; a weak D match, TRBD2 (6 bases). The germline V gene has CDR1 MGHRA and CDR2 YSYEKL. V was shortened by 4 bases and J by 3 bases, with 16 bases between the two germline ends. CDR3 length: 15 amino acids. The CDR3 DNA sequence: TGCGCCAGCAGCCGGGGTGGGGACTCAATCTACGAGCAGTACTTC. Amino acids: CASSRGGDSIYEQYF.

The chain recombines TRBV6-2 or TRBV6-3 with TRBJ1-6; 10 positions agree with TRBD1. Germline V lookup: CDR1 MNHEY, CDR2 SVGEGT. V shed 0 bases and J 13 bases; nucleotides not matched to a gene: 3. This CDR3 has 14 amino acids. CDR3 amino acids: CASSYSGQGSPLHF. The CDR3 DNA reads TGTGCCAGCAGTTACTCGGGACAGGGGTCGCCCCTCCACTTT.

The rearrangement uses TRBV27 and TRBJ2-1; the D is unclear. There are 14 residues in the CDR3. Germline assignment: CDR1 MNHEY and CDR2 SMNVEV (reference sequence). Trimming removed 3 bases at V and 7 bases at J, with 13 bases between. The CDR3 sequence: CASSLENTHNEQFF. Here the CDR3 DNA reads TGTGCCAGCAGTTTGGAGAACACTCATAATGAGCAGTTCTTC.